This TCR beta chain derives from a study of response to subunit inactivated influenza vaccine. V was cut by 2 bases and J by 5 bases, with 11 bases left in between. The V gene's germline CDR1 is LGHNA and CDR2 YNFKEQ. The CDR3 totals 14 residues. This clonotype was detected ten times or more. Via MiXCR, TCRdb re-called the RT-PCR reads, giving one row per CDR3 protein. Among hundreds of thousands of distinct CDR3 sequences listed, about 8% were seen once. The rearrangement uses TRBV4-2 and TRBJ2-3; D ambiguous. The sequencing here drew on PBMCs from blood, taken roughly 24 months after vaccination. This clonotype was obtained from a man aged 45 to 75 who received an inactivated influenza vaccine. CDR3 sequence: CASSQSRSGDTQYF. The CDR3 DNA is TGTGCCAGCAGCCAAAGCCGGTCCGGAGATACGCAGTATTTT.